The sequence of this TCR beta chain was determined in a study of blood T cell repertoires in COVID-19. Study-wide background: Samples representing acute and convalescent COVID-19 were sourced from the United States, Italy and Spain. T cells, B-cell-depleted T cells, or PBMCs provided the cDNA or gDNA that served as material.

Clones were read by immunoSEQ multiplex PCR, and TCRdb kept only the in-frame ones, dropping some. This sample has around 200,000 clones, with around four fifths found just once. Germline V lookup: CDR1 LGHNT, CDR2 FRNRAP. The CDR3 runs 13 residues. V lost 1 base and J 4 bases, leaving 5 bases between the germline ends. The study assigned cohorts using participant-reported clinical history. Two negative PCRs, clearance, or symptom resolution had been documented for recovered Cohort 3 donors. This sequence joins TRBV12-5 and TRBJ1-5; no clear D gene. The receptor was isolated from a man aged 35 to 55 who had recovered from COVID-19. The sequenced material came from PBMCs or T cells enriched from blood (not recorded which). CDR3 DNA: TGTGCTAGTGGTTTGGGTACAAATCAGCCCCAGCATTTT. Its translation is CASGLGTNQPQHF.